One T cell receptor (beta chain) is described in this entry. In the same sample, other DNA sequences code for this CDR3. This sample is drawn from a study of blood T cell repertoires in COVID-19. Study-level information: Sources were T cells, B-cell-depleted T cells, or PBMCs; the material itself was cDNA or gDNA.

CDR1 is SGHRS and CDR2 is YFSETQ in the germline V gene. This CDR3 is 14 amino acids long. The V end lost 0 bases, the J end lost 2 bases, and 6 bases lay between the germline ends. Profiling relied on immunoSEQ multiplex PCR, and the TCRdb table lists in-frame clones only, not all of them. This sample carries about 380,000 clones, less than 85% of them seen once, and the ten largest clones take roughly 3.6%. This chain connects TRBV5-1 to TRBJ1-3; no reliable D call. The TCR originated in a woman under 30 with acute or convalescent COVID-19. The specimen sequenced was peripheral blood. Here the CDR3 DNA reads TGCGCCAGCAGCTTGGCCGGGGCTGGAAACACCATATATTTT. It codes for CASSLAGAGNTIYF.